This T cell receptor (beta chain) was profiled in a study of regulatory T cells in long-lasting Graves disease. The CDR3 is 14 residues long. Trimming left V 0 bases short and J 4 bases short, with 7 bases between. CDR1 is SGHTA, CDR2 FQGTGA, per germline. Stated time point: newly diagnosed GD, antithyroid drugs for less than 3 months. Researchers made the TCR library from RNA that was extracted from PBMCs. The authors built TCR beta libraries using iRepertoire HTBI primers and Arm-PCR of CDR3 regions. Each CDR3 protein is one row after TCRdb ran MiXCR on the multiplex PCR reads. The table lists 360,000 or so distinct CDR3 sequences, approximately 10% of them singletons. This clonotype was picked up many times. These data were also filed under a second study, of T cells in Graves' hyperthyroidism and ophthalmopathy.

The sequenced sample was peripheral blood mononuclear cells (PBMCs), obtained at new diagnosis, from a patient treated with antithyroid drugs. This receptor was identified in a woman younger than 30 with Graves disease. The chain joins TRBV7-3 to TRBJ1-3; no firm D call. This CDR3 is CASSLTSGGNTIYF. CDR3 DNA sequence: TGTGCCAGCAGCTTAACTTCCGGCGGAAACACCATATATTTT.